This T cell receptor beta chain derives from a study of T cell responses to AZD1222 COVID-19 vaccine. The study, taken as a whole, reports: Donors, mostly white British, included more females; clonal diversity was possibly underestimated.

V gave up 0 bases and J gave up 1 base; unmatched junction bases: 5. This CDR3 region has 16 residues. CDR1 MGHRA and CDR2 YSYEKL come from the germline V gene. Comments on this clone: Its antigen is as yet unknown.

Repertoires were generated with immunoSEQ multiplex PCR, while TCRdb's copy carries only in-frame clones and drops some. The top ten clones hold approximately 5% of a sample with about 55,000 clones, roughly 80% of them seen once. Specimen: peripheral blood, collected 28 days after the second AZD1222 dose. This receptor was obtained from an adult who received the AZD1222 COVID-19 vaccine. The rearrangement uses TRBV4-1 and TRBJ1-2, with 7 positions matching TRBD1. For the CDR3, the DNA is TGCGCCAGCAGCCAAGATGCGGCAGGGGGTAACTATGGCTACACCTTC. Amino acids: CASSQDAAGGNYGYTF.